Below are 31 T cell receptor beta chains sequenced from a single sample in a study of blood T cells in healthy people across ages. A second PCR, run for roughly 7 to 11 cycles, used a sample-barcoded 5' primer plus a J-beta primer mix. TCRdb re-called the 5' RACE reads through MiXCR, storing one row per CDR3 protein. Here the sample spans roughly 2 million distinct CDR3 sequences, roughly 52% being singletons. Sequencing was done on a sample of blood. These receptors were taken from a woman aged 40 to 50 in good health.

The chain is built from TRBV7-3 and TRBJ2-5; weak D call: TRBD2 (7 bases). V was trimmed by 2 bases and J by 11 bases, leaving 27 bases between them. CDR1 and CDR2 from the germline V gene are SGHTA and FQGTGA. CDR3 length: 17 residues. The CDR3, as DNA: TGTGCCAGCAGCTTATATTCGGGGGGAGCAGGGGACAATGAGCAGTACTTC. Translated: CASSLYSGGAGDNEQYF.

This clonotype has more than one count but fewer than ten. The chain joins TRBV20-1 to TRBJ2-3; TRBD2 aligns across 9 bases. The ends lost 5 bases at V and 4 bases at J; junction bases unmatched: 7. In germline, CDR1 is DFQATT, CDR2 SNEGSKA (reference sequence). The CDR3 covers 14 residues. CDR3 DNA sequence: TGCAGTGCTGGCGGGGGGGCGTTTGCAGATACGCAGTATTTT. Amino acid sequence: CSAGGGAFADTQYF.

In this sample, this clonotype turned up many times. The chain carries TRBV20-1 and TRBJ2-3; 8 bases agree with TRBD2. The V gene's germline CDR1 is DFQATT and CDR2 SNEGSKA (reference sequence). Trimming at V came to 4 bases and at J to 2 bases, leaving 11 bases not matched to a gene. This CDR3 comprises 16 residues. The CDR3 coding sequence is TGCAGTGCTATTAGACCGGGACTAGGAACCACAGATACGCAGTATTTT. It specifies CSAIRPGLGTTDTQYF.

This chain connects TRBV2 to TRBJ2-1; 10 nucleotides line up with TRBD1. Per the germline V gene, CDR1 is SNHLY and CDR2 is FYNNEI. This CDR3 comprises 13 residues. J was trimmed by 7 bases and V by 7 bases; bases with no gene match: 4. The CDR3 coding sequence is TGTGCCAGCAACTGGGACAGGGGTAATGAGCAGTTCTTC. As protein: CASNWDRGNEQFF.

This clonotype has a count of ten or more. The CDR3 protein is CASSPRTGMNTEAFF. CDR3 DNA sequence: TGTGCCAGCAGCCCTCGGACAGGAATGAACACTGAAGCTTTCTTT. The chain carries TRBV7-9 and TRBJ1-1; TRBD1 matches 7 bases. Germline V gene data show CDR1 as SEHNR and CDR2 as FQNEAQ (reference sequence). This CDR3 comprises 15 residues. Trimming removed 5 bases from V and 0 bases from J; junction bases left unmatched: 6. Filled out from reference TRBV7-9 and TRBJ1-1, the complete variable domain reads DTGVSQNPRHKITKRGQNVTFRCDPISEHNRLYWYRQTLGQGPEFLTYFQNEAQLEKSRLLSDRFSAERPKGSFSTLEIQRTEQGDSAMYLCASSPRTGMNTEAFFGQGTRLTVV.

This clonotype was seen a few times. J is TRBJ2-7 and V is TRBV6-6; 7 nucleotides line up with TRBD1. This CDR3 spans 13 amino acids. Unmatched junction bases numbered 1, after V lost 2 bases and J lost 3 bases. Germline-derived CDR1 and CDR2 are MNHNY and SVGAGI (reference sequence). Here the CDR3 DNA reads TGTGCCAGCAGTTACCGGACAGGCTACGAGCAGTACTTC. Translating it yields CASSYRTGYEQYF.

A few counts support this clonotype. This chain uses TRBV5-1 with TRBJ2-3; 8 bases align to TRBD1. V was clipped by 4 bases and J by 0 bases; unmatched bases: 7. The CDR3 totals 16 residues. Germline CDR1 reads SGHRS; CDR2 reads YFSETQ. In DNA form, the CDR3 reads TGCGCCAGCAGCGAAGACAGGGGCGTCAGCACAGATACGCAGTATTTT. Encoded protein: CASSEDRGVSTDTQYF.

This clonotype was found a few times. The V and J genes are TRBV7-9 and TRBJ2-5; 8 bases agree with TRBD1. The V segment lost 10 bases and the J segment 4 bases; nucleotides outside the gene matches: 14. There are 15 residues in the CDR3. CDR1 is SEHNR, CDR2 FQNEAQ, per germline (reference sequence). The CDR3, as DNA: TGTGCCATACACTGGCGTCAGGGGGCGTCAGAGACCCAGTACTTC. Encoded protein: CAIHWRQGASETQYF.

The genes are TRBV7-2 and TRBJ1-6; D not certain. CDR1 is SGHTA, CDR2 FQGNSA, per germline. The CDR3 runs 14 residues. The V end lost 5 bases, the J end lost 8 bases, and 13 bases lay between the germline ends. CDR3 in DNA: TGTGCCAGCAGCCTCGGAGGGTTGTATTCACCCCTCCACTTT. It is translated as CASSLGGLYSPLHF.

This chain connects TRBV6-2 or TRBV6-3 to TRBJ2-6; 9 bases are a match to TRBD1. The junction had 9 bases not matched to a gene; V was cut back by 8 bases and J by 1 base. The CDR3 length is 17 residues. The germline V gene encodes CDR1 MNHEY and CDR2 SVGEGT. CDR3 nucleotide sequence: TGTGCCAGCGGGGCGACAGGGGGACTATCTGGGGCCAACGTCCTGACTTTC. Translating gives CASGATGGLSGANVLTF.

Written as DNA, the CDR3 is TGTGCCACAACCTCGGGGCAGGGGCCAAGCTCCTATAATTCACCCCTCCACTTT. It is translated as CATTSGQGPSSYNSPLHF. The chain carries TRBV24-1 and TRBJ1-6; maybe TRBD1 (6 bases). CDR1 and CDR2 (germline): KGHDR, SFDVKD. Deletions cut 10 bases from V and 0 bases from J, with 21 bases between. This CDR3 has 18 residues.

The chain is built from TRBV6-2 or TRBV6-3 and TRBJ2-7; D perhaps matches TRBD2 (6 bases). CDR3 length: 18 amino acids. Germline CDR1 reads MNHEY; CDR2 reads SVGEGT. V was clipped by 0 bases and J by 3 bases, with 21 bases between them. The CDR3, as DNA: TGTGCCAGCAGTTACTCGTTTATTGTCCCAGGGCGGGACTACGAGCAGTACTTC. Residues: CASSYSFIVPGRDYEQYF.

This chain links TRBV6-6 with TRBJ2-5; 7 bases align to TRBD1. This CDR3 region has 14 residues. In germline, CDR1 is MNHNY, CDR2 SVGAGI (reference sequence). Trimming at V came to 8 bases and at J to 5 bases, leaving 11 bases not matched to a gene. The CDR3 DNA reads as TGTGCCAGCGGAAATTACAGGGGCGCGGAGACCCAGTACTTC. Its protein product is CASGNYRGAETQYF.

V gene TRBV5-1 combines with J gene TRBJ2-5, with TRBD1 as a possible D gene (6 bases). CDR3 length equals 14 residues. Germline CDR1 reads SGHRS; CDR2 reads YFSETQ. Trimming left V 0 bases short and J 3 bases short, with 9 bases between. The CDR3 nucleotides are TGCGCCAGCAGCTTGGCACAGGGAAAAGAGACCCAGTACTTC. Translation: CASSLAQGKETQYF.

The CDR3, as DNA: TGTGCCAGCAGTCCCACAGGGAGGGGGCAAGAGACCCAGTACTTC. Its protein product is CASSPTGRGQETQYF. The chain carries TRBV27 and TRBJ2-5; D may be TRBD2 (7 bases). The V and J ends lost 5 bases and 2 bases respectively, with 15 bases between them. This CDR3 contains 15 residues. Germline-derived CDR1 and CDR2 are MNHEY and SMNVEV (reference sequence).

The chain recombines TRBV12-3 or TRBV12-4 with TRBJ2-5, with D possibly being TRBD2 (5 bases). The J call is doubtful: the DNA matches TRBJ2-7 better. The CDR3 is 14 amino acids. CDR3 sequence: CASRRASLGYEQYF. The CDR3 DNA reads as TGTGCCAGCAGGAGGGCCTCCCTGGGCTACGAGCAGTACTTC.

The chain has TRBV6-2 or TRBV6-3 and TRBJ2-6; the D is unclear. The CDR3 extends over 16 amino acids. With 4 bases removed from V and 0 bases from J, the gap between germline ends came to 10 bases. CDR1 is MNHEY and CDR2 is SVGEGT in the germline V gene. CDR3 amino acids: CASSLGYLSGANVLTF. The CDR3 DNA reads as TGTGCCAGCAGTTTGGGATACCTCTCTGGGGCCAACGTCCTGACTTTC.

This rearrangement joins TRBV20-1 to TRBJ1-2, with TRBD1 identical over 9 bases. CDR1 is DFQATT, CDR2 SNEGSKA, per germline (reference sequence). CDR3 size: 14 residues. The trim removed 3 bases at V and 2 bases at J, leaving 4 bases unmatched. The CDR3 loop reads CSASAGTGNYGYTF. As DNA, the CDR3 is TGCAGTGCTAGTGCCGGGACAGGGAACTATGGCTACACCTTC.

With regard to this clonotype: A read error may produce the germline difference seen at one junction end. The rearrangement links TRBV6-2 or TRBV6-3 to TRBJ2-5, with 7 nucleotides matching TRBD1. Germline V gives CDR1 MNHEY, CDR2 SVGEGT. The CDR3 loop spans 19 amino acids. CDR3 bases: TGCGCCAGCAGTTACAAACTCCAGGGGGTGTGGGTAACGAGAGAGACCCAGTACTTC. The encoded protein is CASSYKLQGVWVTRETQYF.

The rearrangement joins TRBV6-6 to TRBJ2-3, with D tentatively TRBD2 (6 bases). The germline V gene encodes CDR1 MNHNY and CDR2 SVGAGI (reference sequence). V lost 7 bases to trimming and J lost 1 base, with 12 bases between them. This CDR3 is 14 amino acids long. CDR3: CASTHPSGTDTQYF. CDR3 in DNA: TGTGCCAGCACCCACCCTAGCGGCACAGATACGCAGTATTTT.

The table lists this clonotype with a few counts. V and J are TRBV2 and TRBJ2-3; the D is unclear. Germline lookup yields CDR1 SNHLY and CDR2 FYNNEI. The CDR3 extends over 11 amino acids. Trimming cost V 7 bases and J 11 bases, with 13 bases left between them. CDR3 coding DNA: TGTGCCAGCACGACAATAGGCCAGCAGTATTTT. Translation gives CASTTIGQQYF.

This clonotype was recorded at least ten times. The J gene is TRBJ2-6, the V gene TRBV29-1; D gene ambiguous. The germline V gene has CDR1 SQVTM and CDR2 ANQGSEA. The CDR3 runs to 14 residues. V shed 4 bases and J shed 0 bases, with 7 bases lying between them. The CDR3 loop is CSVALISGANVLTF. In nucleotides, the CDR3 is TGCAGCGTTGCCCTCATCTCTGGGGCCAACGTCCTGACTTTC.

The genes are TRBV5-8 and TRBJ2-7; D is possibly TRBD1 (6 bases). Near its end, the DNA agrees better with TRBJ2-5, so the J call may be wrong. The CDR3 runs to 16 residues. Germline V gene sequence: CDR1 SGHTS, CDR2 YDEGEE. DNA for the CDR3: TGTGCCAGCAGCTTAGGGGGATCCCCTTGGCAAGAGACCCAGTACTTC. Translation: CASSLGGSPWQETQYF.

The chain combines TRBV6-1 with TRBJ1-5, with 8 bases fitting TRBD1. The CDR3 extends over 15 amino acids. Losses at the gene ends were 5 bases for V and 2 bases for J; bases not matched to a gene: 5. Germline assignment: CDR1 MNHNS and CDR2 SASEGT. CDR3: CASSRAGQGNQPQHF. The CDR3 nucleotides are TGTGCCAGCAGTCGAGCGGGACAGGGCAATCAGCCCCAGCATTTT.

The chain employs TRBV12-3 or TRBV12-4 and TRBJ1-2; D unresolved. Trimming pared 4 bases from V and 7 bases from J, leaving 16 bases between. The CDR3 runs to 14 residues. In DNA form, the CDR3 reads TGTGCCAGCAGTTCCACGGCCTCCCTGGGTGGCTACACCTTC. It translates to CASSSTASLGGYTF.

The chain has TRBV12-3 or TRBV12-4 and TRBJ1-5; unclear D gene. Trimming pared 6 bases from V and 5 bases from J, leaving 17 bases between. The CDR3 has 15 amino acids. The CDR3 sequence is CASSQQVPGDQPQHF. Here the CDR3 DNA reads TGTGCCAGCAGCCAACAAGTACCCGGGGATCAGCCCCAGCATTTT.

This clonotype has more than one count but fewer than ten. V and J are TRBV6-5 and TRBJ1-5; 10 nucleotides agree with TRBD1. The V segment lost 4 bases and the J segment 3 bases; nucleotides outside the gene matches: 3. This CDR3 region has 15 residues. Germline V gene data show CDR1 as MNHEY and CDR2 as SVGAGI. This CDR3 reads CASSSDRGPNQPQHF. The CDR3 DNA reads TGTGCCAGCAGTTCCGACAGGGGGCCCAATCAGCCCCAGCATTTT.

This chain connects TRBV6-5 to TRBJ1-1; 9 bases are shared with TRBD1. J gave up 3 bases and V 5 bases, and 7 bases lay outside the gene matches. The CDR3 spans 15 residues. The germline gives CDR1 MNHEY, CDR2 SVGAGI. The DNA for the CDR3 is TGTGCCAGCAGTAAGATACAGGGGGCGGACACTGAAGCTTTCTTT. This encodes CASSKIQGADTEAFF.

The chain carries TRBV12-3 or TRBV12-4 and TRBJ1-1; D is perhaps TRBD1 (6 bases). Deletions cut 5 bases from V and 0 bases from J, with 13 bases between. This CDR3 has 15 residues. The CDR3 sequence: CASSPPRGMNTEAFF. In DNA form, the CDR3 reads TGTGCCAGCAGTCCACCCAGGGGTATGAACACTGAAGCTTTCTTT.

This clonotype came up a few times. The CDR3 loop reads CSAYIAGVQETQYF. CDR3 DNA: TGCAGTGCTTATATAGCGGGGGTTCAAGAGACCCAGTACTTC. J is TRBJ2-5 and V is TRBV20-1; 9 bases agree with TRBD2. The germline V gene has CDR1 DFQATT and CDR2 SNEGSKA (reference sequence). The CDR3 length is 14 residues. J gave up 2 bases and V 5 bases, and 6 bases lay outside the gene matches.

This clonotype occurred a few times. The chain links TRBV7-2 to TRBJ1-2, with no clear D. This CDR3 spans 14 amino acids. From germline, CDR1 is SGHTA and CDR2 FQGNSA. Between the trimmed V and J ends, which lost 2 bases and 8 bases, there was a span of 15 bases. The CDR3 region is CASSLNAASSGYTF. The DNA of the CDR3 is TGTGCCAGCAGCTTAAATGCCGCCTCATCGGGCTACACCTTC.